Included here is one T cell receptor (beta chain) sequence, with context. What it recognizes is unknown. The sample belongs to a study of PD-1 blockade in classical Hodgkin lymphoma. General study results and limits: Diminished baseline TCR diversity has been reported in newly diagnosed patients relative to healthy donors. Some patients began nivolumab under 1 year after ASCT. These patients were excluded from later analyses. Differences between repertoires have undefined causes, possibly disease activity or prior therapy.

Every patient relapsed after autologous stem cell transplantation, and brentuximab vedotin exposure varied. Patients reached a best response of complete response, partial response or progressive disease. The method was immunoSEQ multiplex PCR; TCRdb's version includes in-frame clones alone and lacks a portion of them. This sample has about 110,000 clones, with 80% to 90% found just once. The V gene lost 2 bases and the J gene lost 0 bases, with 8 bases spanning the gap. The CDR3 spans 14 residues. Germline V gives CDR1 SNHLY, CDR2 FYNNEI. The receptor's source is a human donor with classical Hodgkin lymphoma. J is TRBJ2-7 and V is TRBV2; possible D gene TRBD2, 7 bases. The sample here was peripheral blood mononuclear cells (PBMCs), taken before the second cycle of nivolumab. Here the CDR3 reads CASSERGGSYEQYF. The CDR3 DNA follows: TGTGCCAGCAGTGAAAGGGGGGGCTCCTACGAGCAGTACTTC.